The 21 T cell receptor beta chains below come from one sample, sequenced in a study of identical twins. TCRdb reanalysed the 5' RACE reads using MiXCR and keeps one entry per CDR3 protein. This table holds some 1,700,000 distinct CDR3 sequences, roughly 35% found once. Input material: cord blood. These receptors came from a newborn girl in good health.

This clonotype was counted ten times or more. V is TRBV10-3 and J is TRBJ1-2, with a weak D call TRBD1 (6 bases). CDR1 and CDR2 from the germline V gene are ENHRY and SYGVKD. Between the trimmed V and J ends, which lost 2 bases and 4 bases, there was a span of 17 bases. The CDR3 totals 16 residues. CDR3 coding DNA: TGTGCCATCAGTGAGCCAGGGGACACCGACCTCTATGGCTACACCTTC. It is translated as CAISEPGDTDLYGYTF.

The chain uses TRBV29-1 and TRBJ2-3, with D maybe TRBD2 (5 bases). Germline CDR1 SQVTM, CDR2 ANQGSEA. V lost 4 bases to trimming and J lost 2 bases, with 13 bases between them. The CDR3 is 14 amino acids. The CDR3 sequence: CSVARGLPTDTQYF. The CDR3, as DNA: TGCAGCGTTGCGCGCGGGCTCCCCACAGATACGCAGTATTTT.

The chain carries TRBV20-1 and TRBJ1-2; 7 nucleotides match TRBD1. Germline CDR1 is DFQATT and CDR2 is SNEGSKA (reference sequence). The CDR3 length is 16 residues. With V trimmed by 4 bases and J by 4 bases, 15 bases remained unmatched. The CDR3 DNA sequence: TGCAGTGCTATCATCAAACGGGGACAGCAGTCCTATGGCTACACCTTC. Protein product: CSAIIKRGQQSYGYTF.

The rearrangement links TRBV29-1 to TRBJ1-2; D is unresolved. There are 12 residues in the CDR3. The ends were cut back, 4 bases at V and 8 bases at J, with 14 bases in the middle. CDR1 and CDR2 (germline): SQVTM, ANQGSEA. The CDR3, as DNA: TGCAGCGTTGTTGAGCCCCTCGAGGGCTACACCTTC. Protein product: CSVVEPLEGYTF.

The count of this clonotype is one. The rearrangement links TRBV2 to TRBJ2-7, with D perhaps matching TRBD2 (7 bases). Germline assignment: CDR1 SNHLY and CDR2 FYNNEI. V was shortened by 4 bases and J by 7 bases, with 20 bases between the two germline ends. CDR3 length: 15 amino acids. The chain's CDR3 is CASSASGGRYNEQYF. The DNA of the CDR3 is TGTGCCAGCAGTGCGTCCGGGGGGCGATACAATGAGCAGTACTTC.

With respect to this clonotype: The junction does not match germline at one end; this may be a read error. The rearrangement links TRBV12-3 or TRBV12-4 to TRBJ2-2; 7 bases are a match to TRBD1. This CDR3 has 14 residues. CDR3 nucleotides: TGTTCCAGCAGTTTAGCGCAGGGGGACGGGGAGCTGTTTTTT. Protein product: CSSSLAQGDGELFF.

The gene calls are TRBV7-2 and TRBJ2-1, with 8 positions matching TRBD2. J was trimmed by 4 bases and V by 2 bases; bases with no gene match: 7. The germline CDR1 and CDR2 sequences are SGHTA and FQGNSA. This CDR3 is built from 16 residues. CDR3 DNA sequence: TGTGCCAGCAGCTTATCGGTGACTAGCGCTTACAATGAGCAGTTCTTC. Translation gives CASSLSVTSAYNEQFF.

The gene calls are TRBV11-2 and TRBJ1-1, with D maybe TRBD1 (5 bases). Germline CDR1 SGHAT, CDR2 FQNNGV. Trimming took off 6 bases at V and 7 bases at J, with 15 bases between the two ends. The CDR3 runs 13 residues. The CDR3 is CASRSGIGVEAFF. Written as DNA, the CDR3 is TGTGCCAGCAGATCCGGGATAGGGGTTGAAGCTTTCTTT.

J is TRBJ2-7 and V is TRBV10-2; D is possibly TRBD1 or TRBD2 (6 bases each). This CDR3 has 15 amino acids. CDR1 WSHSY and CDR2 SAAADI come from the germline V gene. Trimming took off 4 bases at V and 0 bases at J, with 13 bases between the two ends. In DNA form, the CDR3 reads TGCGCCAGCAGTGGGGGGGCGCTAAGCTCCTACGAGCAGTACTTC. It specifies CASSGGALSSYEQYF.

This clonotype was observed at least ten times. The chain links TRBV20-1 to TRBJ2-1, with 7 bases identical to TRBD1. V was pared by 3 bases and J by 1 base, with 3 bases of the junction left unmatched. CDR1 and CDR2 (germline): DFQATT, SNEGSKA (reference sequence). The CDR3 is 14 amino acids. The CDR3 is CSARTDRSYNEQFF. The CDR3 nucleotides read TGCAGTGCTAGGACGGACAGGTCCTACAATGAGCAGTTCTTC.

This clonotype appeared a few times. An end of the junction differs from the germline gene, which may be a read error. The gene calls are TRBV30 and TRBJ1-2; D perhaps matches TRBD1 (6 bases). Per germline, CDR1 GTSNPN and CDR2 SVGIG (reference sequence). This CDR3 is built from 13 residues. The CDR3 region has the DNA TGTGCCGGGAGCCGGACAGCTAACTATGGCTACACCTTC. Protein product: CAGSRTANYGYTF.

Ten or more counts support this clonotype. This chain joins TRBV20-1 and TRBJ2-3; tentatively, D is TRBD1 or TRBD2 (5 bases each). V lost 3 bases to trimming and J lost 3 bases, with 13 bases between them. The CDR3 loop spans 14 amino acids. Germline V gives CDR1 DFQATT, CDR2 SNEGSKA (reference sequence). CDR3 loop: CSASGRAGTDTQYF. CDR3 in DNA: TGCAGTGCTAGCGGCAGGGCGGGTACAGATACGCAGTATTTT.

This clonotype was seen only a few times. At one end, the junction sequence differs from germline, possibly due to a read error. The chain couples TRBV6-1 to TRBJ2-3; 16 nucleotides match TRBD2. This CDR3 spans 24 amino acids. CDR1 is MNHNS, CDR2 SASEGT, per germline. CDR3 residues: CASSGFRDIWGKGTSGRGTDTQYF. CDR3 coding DNA: TGTGCTAGCAGTGGGTTCCGGGACATCTGGGGGAAAGGGACTAGCGGGAGGGGCACAGATACGCAGTATTTT.

This clonotype was counted only a few times. This sequence joins TRBV5-1 and TRBJ2-7; the D is unclear. CDR1 and CDR2 (germline): SGHRS, YFSETQ. The ends were cut back, 5 bases at V and 6 bases at J, with 12 bases in the middle. The CDR3 sequence is 12 residues long. As DNA, the CDR3 is TGCGCCAGCAGGATCACTGAGGCCGAGCAGTACTTC. Encoded protein: CASRITEAEQYF. The variable domain in full, completed from reference TRBV5-1 and TRBJ2-7, reads KAGVTQTPRYLIKTRGQQVTLSCSPISGHRSVSWYQQTPGQGLQFLFEYFSETQRNKGNFPGRFSGRQFSNSRSEMNVSTLELGDSALYLCASRITEAEQYFGPGTRLTVT.

A few counts support this clonotype. The CDR3 region is CASSLLVGLNTEAFF. As DNA, the CDR3 is TGCGCCAGCAGCTTGCTGGTGGGGTTGAACACTGAAGCTTTCTTT. The chain recombines TRBV5-1 with TRBJ1-1; D is unclear. The CDR3 is 15 amino acids. With 1 base removed from V and 0 bases from J, the gap between germline ends came to 10 bases. The V gene's germline CDR1 is SGHRS and CDR2 YFSETQ. Drawing the rest from reference TRBV5-1 and TRBJ1-1, the complete variable domain is KAGVTQTPRYLIKTRGQQVTLSCSPISGHRSVSWYQQTPGQGLQFLFEYFSETQRNKGNFPGRFSGRQFSNSRSEMNVSTLELGDSALYLCASSLLVGLNTEAFFGQGTRLTVV.

The V gene is TRBV20-1, the J gene TRBJ2-4, with 9 positions matching TRBD1. The end of the DNA aligns better with TRBJ2-7, so the J call may be wrong. The CDR3 runs to 12 residues. Per germline, CDR1 DFQATT and CDR2 SNEGSKA (reference sequence). The CDR3: CSADRGNYEQYF. DNA for the CDR3: TGCAGTGCAGACAGGGGGAACTACGAGCAGTACTTC.

This clonotype has more than one count but fewer than ten. J is TRBJ2-5 and V is TRBV6-6; weak D call: TRBD2 (5 bases). The CDR3 length is 16 residues. V lost 2 bases and J lost 1, with 14 bases in between. CDR1 MNHNY and CDR2 SVGAGI come from the germline V gene (reference sequence). CDR3 nucleotides: TGTGCCAGCAGTTACGGGTCGGCTAGCTCCCAAGAGACCCAGTACTTC. Its protein is CASSYGSASSQETQYF.

In its sample, this clonotype was seen many times. The V and J genes are TRBV10-3 and TRBJ2-7; no reliable D call. The CDR3 totals 13 residues. In germline, CDR1 is ENHRY, CDR2 SYGVKD. V was clipped by 5 bases and J by 2 bases, with 10 bases between them. CDR3 region: CAISSTEPYEQYF. The CDR3 nucleotides read TGTGCCATCAGTAGTACGGAGCCCTACGAGCAGTACTTC.

Comment on this clonotype: A much more abundant neighbour one base away suggests this may be a read error. The CDR3 coding sequence is TGTGCCATCAGTGAGCCGGACCCGTCCTACAATGAGCAGTACTTC. Its protein is CAISEPDPSYNEQYF. The J gene is TRBJ2-7, the V gene TRBV10-3; D unresolved. This CDR3 contains 15 residues. The V and J ends lost 2 bases and 7 bases respectively, with 18 bases between them. Germline V gene lookup returns CDR1 ENHRY and CDR2 SYGVKD.

The chain couples TRBV12-5 to TRBJ2-4; a weak D match, TRBD1 (6 bases). CDR3 length equals 14 residues. V was pared by 2 bases and J by 1 base, with 6 bases between. Germline-derived CDR1 and CDR2 are LGHNT and FRNRAP. Written as DNA, the CDR3 is TGTGCTAGTGGTTTGACAGGGGCCAAAAACATTCAGTACTTC. This codes for CASGLTGAKNIQYF.

The chain joins TRBV6-1 to TRBJ2-7, with TRBD1 matching over 10 bases. Germline CDR1 reads MNHNS; CDR2 reads SASEGT. V lost 4 bases and J lost 5; bases outside the gene matches: 5. The CDR3 length is 14 residues. The DNA of the CDR3 is TGTGCCAGCAGTGCCGACAGGGGGCCCAACGAGCAGTACTTC. This translates into CASSADRGPNEQYF.